This entry lists 25 T cell receptor beta chains sequenced from one sample in a study of T cells in Graves' hyperthyroidism and ophthalmopathy (dated by TCRdb to the late 2010s). The library was built by means of multiplex PCR. Sequencing was performed on an Illumina HiSeq 2000. The TCR beta CDR3 regions were amplified from the RNA transcripts. The first round of RT-PCR for the TCR CDR3 was performed with the HTBI primer set and the Qiagen OneStep RT-PCR kit. The public reads were reprocessed in TCRdb via fastp at Q25 and MiXCR, keeping in-frame beta chains. Records with the same CDR3 protein are collapsed into one entry carrying the most frequent genes and DNA. A total of roughly 700,000 distinct CDR3 sequences appear in this sample, 14% of them only once. Of the sample, 9.5% to 13% falls within the top ten clones. Material: blood. The receptor source for this set is a woman younger than 35 with Graves' hyperthyroidism.

This clonotype was found many times. The CDR3 is CAWSLRGIQPQHF. In nucleotides, the CDR3 is TGTGCCTGGAGTCTGAGAGGGATTCAGCCCCAGCATTTT. The chain couples TRBV30 to TRBJ1-5; unclear D gene. Per germline, CDR1 GTSNPN and CDR2 SVGIG (reference sequence). The CDR3 consists of 13 residues. Trimming stripped 2 bases from V and 6 bases from J, with 11 bases between.

The chain links TRBV3-1 to TRBJ1-5; D is ambiguous. V was trimmed by 1 base and J by 1 base, leaving 14 bases between them. Germline CDR1 LGHDT, CDR2 YNNKEL (reference sequence). The CDR3 runs 17 residues. CDR3 loop: CASSQGSALWSNQPQHF. CDR3 sequence (DNA): TGTGCCAGCAGCCAAGGGTCGGCCCTCTGGAGCAATCAGCCCCAGCATTTT.

With regard to this clonotype: A much larger clone differs from this one at a single base, so this may be a read error. This chain uses TRBV11-2 with TRBJ2-1, with D possibly being TRBD2 (6 bases). This CDR3 spans 12 amino acids. Germline CDR1 reads SGHAT; CDR2 reads FQNNGV. Trimming took off 1 base at V and 15 bases at J, with 13 bases between the two ends. CDR3 DNA: TGTGCCAGCAGCTTAGCCGGGAGAATCGGGTTCTTC. Its protein is CASSLAGRIGFF.

This clonotype was found a few times. The V and J genes are TRBV19 and TRBJ2-1, with 7 nucleotides matching TRBD2. Unmatched junction bases numbered 6, after V lost 2 bases and J lost 5 bases. Germline CDR1 reads LNHDA; CDR2 reads SQIVND (reference sequence). The CDR3 consists of 15 residues. Written as DNA, the CDR3 is TGTGCCAGTAGTATAAGCCAGGCGGGAGACAATGAGCAGTTCTTC. This gives the protein CASSISQAGDNEQFF.

This clonotype showed up many times. CDR3: CASSYSAGSYNEQFF. The CDR3 DNA reads as TGTGCCAGCAGTTACTCTGCCGGCTCCTACAATGAGCAGTTCTTC. The rearrangement joins TRBV6-5 to TRBJ2-1, with D unclear. The CDR3 runs 15 residues. From germline, CDR1 is MNHEY and CDR2 SVGAGI. Trimming shortened V by 0 bases and J by 0 bases, and 6 bases separated the two germline ends.

This clonotype has a count of ten or more. The chain couples TRBV12-3 or TRBV12-4 to TRBJ2-7, with TRBD2 matching over 10 bases. The CDR3 spans 14 residues. V shed 6 bases, J shed 3 bases, and the junction held 5 bases outside the gene matches. CDR3 sequence: CASRSSGSGYEQYF. DNA of the CDR3: TGTGCCAGCAGGTCTAGCGGGAGTGGCTACGAGCAGTACTTC.

Only a few counts were recorded for this clonotype. CDR3 sequence: CASSLAVVSVAGELFF. In DNA form, the CDR3 reads TGTGCCAGCAGCTTAGCGGTGGTATCCGTGGCCGGGGAGCTGTTTTTT. The rearrangement uses TRBV7-6 and TRBJ2-2; no definite D call. The CDR3 length is 16 residues. CDR1 is SGHVS, CDR2 FNYEAQ, per germline. V lost 0 bases and J 6 bases, leaving 14 bases between the germline ends.

This clonotype showed up many times. The chain combines TRBV30 with TRBJ2-1; the match to TRBD2 covers 9 bases. The CDR3 contains 15 residues. V lost 3 bases to trimming and J lost 4 bases; unmatched junction nucleotides: 7. Germline loops: CDR1 GTSNPN, CDR2 SVGIG (reference sequence). This CDR3 reads CAWSPSGRKYNEQFF. The CDR3 coding sequence is TGTGCCTGGAGCCCGAGCGGGAGGAAGTACAATGAGCAGTTCTTC.

Many counts were recorded for this clonotype. The genes are TRBV20-1 and TRBJ2-1, with D tentatively TRBD2 (7 bases). The CDR3 contains 13 residues. Germline CDR1 and CDR2: DFQATT and SNEGSKA (reference sequence). The CDR3 is CAPGGRSYNEQFF. CDR3 in DNA: TGCGCTCCGGGGGGCCGCTCCTACAATGAGCAGTTCTTC.

This clonotype appeared many times. V usage is TRBV20-1 and J usage is TRBJ2-1; no firm D call. Germline CDR1 is DFQATT and CDR2 is SNEGSKA (reference sequence). The CDR3 totals 14 residues. Trimming shortened V by 1 base and J by 2 bases, and 9 bases separated the two germline ends. CDR3 sequence: CSARVRSAYNEQFF. The CDR3 DNA is TGCAGTGCTAGAGTGAGGAGTGCCTACAATGAGCAGTTCTTC.

This clonotype was counted at least ten times. The chain couples TRBV20-1 to TRBJ2-3, with TRBD1 matching 10 bases. The germline CDR1 and CDR2 sequences are DFQATT and SNEGSKA (reference sequence). V was pared by 5 bases and J by 3 bases, with 5 bases of the junction left unmatched. The CDR3 spans 14 residues. The CDR3 nucleotides are TGCAGTGCTGCCGGGACAGGGGCGACAGATACGCAGTATTTT. This sequence encodes CSAAGTGATDTQYF.

This clonotype was seen more than once but under ten times. Here the CDR3 reads CASGLPGLAGVEQYF. Here the CDR3 DNA reads TGTGCCAGCGGATTACCGGGACTAGCGGGAGTTGAGCAGTACTTC. The chain has TRBV6-2 or TRBV6-3 and TRBJ2-7, with 14 bases aligning to TRBD2. Germline V gene sequence: CDR1 MNHEY, CDR2 SVGEGT. The CDR3 sequence is 15 residues long. V lost 8 bases and J lost 7; bases outside the gene matches: 10.

This clonotype has just a few counts. The chain recombines TRBV19 with TRBJ2-1, with 9 bases fitting TRBD2. Germline V gene lookup returns CDR1 LNHDA and CDR2 SQIVND (reference sequence). CDR3 size: 17 residues. V shed 6 bases, J shed 9 bases, and the junction held 18 bases outside the gene matches. The CDR3 loop reads CASSPWVGTSPSAEQFF. CDR3 in DNA: TGTGCCAGTAGCCCATGGGTGGGGACTAGCCCCTCGGCTGAGCAGTTCTTC.

At least ten counts were recorded for this clonotype. The chain employs TRBV11-2 and TRBJ2-2; a weak D match, TRBD2 (5 bases). V was clipped by 7 bases and J by 0 bases, with 18 bases between them. The germline CDR1 and CDR2 sequences are SGHAT and FQNNGV. This CDR3 has 17 residues. CDR3 in DNA: TGTGCCAGCACCCGAGAGGTGGGGAGATCGAACACCGGGGAGCTGTTTTTT. Translating gives CASTREVGRSNTGELFF.

This clonotype was counted ten times or more. J is TRBJ2-5 and V is TRBV11-3, with D possibly TRBD2 on 5 matching bases. V was trimmed by 0 bases and J by 6 bases, leaving 17 bases between them. The germline V gene has CDR1 SGHNT and CDR2 YENEEA. The CDR3 is 16 residues long. CDR3 sequence reads: CASSLEGGPSPKTQYF. CDR3 sequence (DNA): TGTGCCAGCAGCTTAGAAGGAGGCCCGTCCCCGAAGACCCAGTACTTC.

Ten or more counts support this clonotype. The chain combines TRBV20-1 with TRBJ2-7, with 8 bases fitting TRBD1. The CDR3 has 13 amino acids. CDR1 is DFQATT and CDR2 is SNEGSKA in the germline V gene (reference sequence). The trim removed 3 bases at V and 3 bases at J, leaving 4 bases unmatched. CDR3 protein: CSARPGTGYEQYF. The CDR3 DNA is TGCAGTGCTAGGCCTGGGACAGGCTACGAGCAGTACTTC.

This sequence joins TRBV6-5 and TRBJ2-3; the D is unclear. Germline values: CDR1 MNHEY, CDR2 SVGAGI. The V end was cut by 0 bases, the J end by 1 base, with 11 bases between. CDR3 length: 16 amino acids. The CDR3 sequence is CASSYSWGTGTDTQYF. The CDR3 nucleotides are TGTGCCAGCAGTTACTCGTGGGGTACTGGCACAGATACGCAGTATTTT.

This clonotype has more than one count but fewer than ten. This rearrangement joins TRBV4-1 to TRBJ2-2, with TRBD1 identical over 7 bases. Germline V CDR1 and CDR2: MGHRA, YSYEKL. The CDR3 covers 15 residues. The V segment lost 7 bases and the J segment 1 base; nucleotides outside the gene matches: 6. CDR3 DNA: TGCGCCAGCAAATCCTGGACAGGGAACACCGGGGAGCTGTTTTTT. It encodes CASKSWTGNTGELFF.

V usage is TRBV19 and J usage is TRBJ1-3; D is unresolved. The germline CDR1 and CDR2 sequences are LNHDA and SQIVND (reference sequence). CDR3 length: 16 amino acids. Trimming took 5 bases from V and 0 from J, leaving 14 bases between them. Written as DNA, the CDR3 is TGTGCCAGTAGTCCAAGACCGGGGAGCTCTGGAAACACCATATATTTT. It specifies CASSPRPGSSGNTIYF.

This clonotype has just a few counts. The V gene is TRBV7-2, the J gene TRBJ2-1; 8 bases map to TRBD2. The V and J ends lost 5 bases and 10 bases, in that order; junction bases with no gene match: 7. The germline CDR1 and CDR2 sequences are SGHTA and FQGNSA. This CDR3 has 13 amino acids. Here the CDR3 DNA reads TGTGCCAGCAGCACGAGACTAGCGTGGGAGCAGTTCTTC. Translating it yields CASSTRLAWEQFF.

This clonotype was detected many times. CDR3 region: CASSVLNEDSNSYEQYF. The CDR3, as DNA: TGTGCCAGCAGTGTCCTAAACGAGGACTCTAATAGCTACGAGCAGTACTTC. The V gene is TRBV2, the J gene TRBJ2-7; possibly TRBD2 for D (5 bases). Trimming stripped 4 bases from V and 3 bases from J, with 22 bases between. Germline lookup yields CDR1 SNHLY and CDR2 FYNNEI. The CDR3 contains 17 residues.

The chain uses TRBV5-5 and TRBJ1-2; 8 bases align to TRBD1. Germline V gene data show CDR1 as SGHKS and CDR2 as YYEKEE (reference sequence). Unmatched junction bases numbered 11, after V lost 4 bases and J lost 6 bases. The CDR3 covers 15 residues. The CDR3 DNA sequence: TGTGCCAGCAGCGCTAGTGGCAGGGGGCCCGATGGCTACACCTTC. The encoded protein is CASSASGRGPDGYTF.

The chain uses TRBV7-2 and TRBJ2-5; the D is unclear. Between the trimmed V and J ends, which lost 5 bases and 1 base, there was a span of 11 bases. CDR1 is SGHTA and CDR2 is FQGNSA in the germline V gene. The CDR3 has 14 amino acids. CDR3 sequence: CASSTASSQETQYF. The CDR3 DNA reads TGTGCCAGCAGCACGGCGTCCAGCCAAGAGACCCAGTACTTC.

This clonotype was detected only a few times. This CDR3 is CAWSQGEPQYEQYF. The CDR3 DNA follows: TGTGCCTGGAGCCAGGGAGAGCCCCAATACGAGCAGTACTTC. The chain joins TRBV30 to TRBJ2-7; D tentatively reads TRBD1 or TRBD2 (5 bases each). Germline CDR1 GTSNPN, CDR2 SVGIG (reference sequence). The CDR3 has 14 amino acids. V lost 3 bases, J lost 4 bases, and 16 bases lay in between.

This clonotype was detected ten times or more. V gene TRBV12-3 or TRBV12-4 combines with J gene TRBJ1-2; the D gene is possibly TRBD1 (6 bases). V gave up 3 bases and J gave up 4 bases, with 15 bases separating them. The CDR3 runs to 15 residues. The CDR3 DNA follows: TGTGCCAGCAGTTTCAGCTCGGGGGCGAGCTATGGCTACACCTTC. It translates to CASSFSSGASYGYTF.